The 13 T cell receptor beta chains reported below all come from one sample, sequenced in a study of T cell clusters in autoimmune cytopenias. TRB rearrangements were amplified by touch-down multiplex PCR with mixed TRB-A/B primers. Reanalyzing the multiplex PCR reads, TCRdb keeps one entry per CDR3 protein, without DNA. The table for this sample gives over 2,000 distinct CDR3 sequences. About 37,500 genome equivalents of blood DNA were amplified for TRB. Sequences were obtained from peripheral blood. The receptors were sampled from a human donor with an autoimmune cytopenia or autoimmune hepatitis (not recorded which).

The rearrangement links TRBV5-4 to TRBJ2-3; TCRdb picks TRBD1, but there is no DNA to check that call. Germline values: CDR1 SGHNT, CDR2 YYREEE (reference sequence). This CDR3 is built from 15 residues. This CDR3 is CASSSGATSTDTQYF.

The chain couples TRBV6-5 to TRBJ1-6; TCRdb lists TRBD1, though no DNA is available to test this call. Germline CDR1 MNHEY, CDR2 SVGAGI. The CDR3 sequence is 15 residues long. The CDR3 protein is CASSHKGAAQSPLHF.

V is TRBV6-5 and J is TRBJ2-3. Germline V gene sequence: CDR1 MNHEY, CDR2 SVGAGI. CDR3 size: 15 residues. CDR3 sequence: CASSYSDASTDTQYF.

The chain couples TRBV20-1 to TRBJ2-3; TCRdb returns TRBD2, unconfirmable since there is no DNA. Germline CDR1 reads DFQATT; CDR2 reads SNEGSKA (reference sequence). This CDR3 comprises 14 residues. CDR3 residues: CSATSGQSTDTQYF.

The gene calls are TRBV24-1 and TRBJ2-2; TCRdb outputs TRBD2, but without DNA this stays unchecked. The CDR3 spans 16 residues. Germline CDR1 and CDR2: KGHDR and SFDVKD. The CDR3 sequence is CATSDPSAGRVGELFF.

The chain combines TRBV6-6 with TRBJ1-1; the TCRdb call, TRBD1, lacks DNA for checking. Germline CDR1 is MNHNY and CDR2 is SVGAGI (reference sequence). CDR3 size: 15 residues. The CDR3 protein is CAILILRGLYTEAFF.

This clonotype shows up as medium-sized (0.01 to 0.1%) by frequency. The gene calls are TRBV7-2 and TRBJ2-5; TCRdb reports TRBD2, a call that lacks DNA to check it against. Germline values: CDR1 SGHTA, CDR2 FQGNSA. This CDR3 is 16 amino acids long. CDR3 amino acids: CASSLRGRTREETQYF.

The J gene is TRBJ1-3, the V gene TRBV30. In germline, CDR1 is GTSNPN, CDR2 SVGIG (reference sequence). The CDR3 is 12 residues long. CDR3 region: CACAESGNTIYF.

CDR3 loop: CASSSPFVGREAYEQYF. The V and J genes are TRBV7-6 and TRBJ2-7; TCRdb designates TRBD1, a call that cannot be tested without DNA. CDR3 length: 17 residues. Per the germline V gene, CDR1 is SGHVS and CDR2 is FNYEAQ.

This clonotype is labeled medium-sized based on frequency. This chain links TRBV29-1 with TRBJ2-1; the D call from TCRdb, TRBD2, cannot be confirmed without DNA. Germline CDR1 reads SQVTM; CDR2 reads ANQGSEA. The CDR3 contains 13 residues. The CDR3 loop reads CSATSGTYNEQFF.

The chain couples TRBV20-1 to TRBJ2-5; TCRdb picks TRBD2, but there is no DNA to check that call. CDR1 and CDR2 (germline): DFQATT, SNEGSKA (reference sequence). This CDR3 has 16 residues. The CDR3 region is CSARGYSGRVGETQYF.

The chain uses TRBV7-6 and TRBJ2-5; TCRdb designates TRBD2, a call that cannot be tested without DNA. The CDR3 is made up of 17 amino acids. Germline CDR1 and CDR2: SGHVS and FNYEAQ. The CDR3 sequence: CASSTRDTGTTHETQYF.

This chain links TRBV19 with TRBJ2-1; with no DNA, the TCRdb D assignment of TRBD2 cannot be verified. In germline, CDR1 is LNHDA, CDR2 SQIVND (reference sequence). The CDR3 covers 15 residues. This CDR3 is CASSITSGAYNEQFF.